The 28 T cell receptor beta chains below were found in one sample sequenced in a study of cytotoxic CD8 clonotypes in ibrutinib-treated CLL. Some clones are missing from TCRdb's copy, which holds only in-frame ones; the method was immunoSEQ multiplex PCR. The data show 200,000 to 250,000 clones, with 75% to 80% seen just once and around 10% held by the top ten. The sample consisted of PBMCs, taken after 12 months of ibrutinib treatment. Receptor source: a human donor with chronic lymphocytic leukemia.

Regarding this clone: This same CDR3 is encoded by further DNA sequences in the sample. The chain combines TRBV27 with TRBJ2-5; D is possibly TRBD1 (6 bases). V lost 2 bases and J 4 bases, leaving 8 bases between the germline ends. The germline CDR1 and CDR2 sequences are MNHEY and SMNVEV (reference sequence). There are 13 residues in the CDR3. CDR3 in amino acids: CASSLRGRETQYF. In DNA form, the CDR3 reads TGTGCCAGCAGTTTAAGGGGGAGAGAGACCCAGTACTTC.

This chain joins TRBV10-3 and TRBJ2-5, with 8 nucleotides matching TRBD2. The CDR3 contains 15 residues. Germline V gene lookup returns CDR1 ENHRY and CDR2 SYGVKD. V was clipped by 2 bases and J by 5 bases; unmatched bases: 7. As DNA, the CDR3 is TGTGCCATCAGTGAGCGGGGGGGCCTCCAGGAGACCCAGTACTTC. Its protein product is CAISERGGLQETQYF.

This chain joins TRBV29-1 and TRBJ2-6; D gene uncertain. CDR1 SQVTM and CDR2 ANQGSEA come from the germline V gene. V was shortened by 6 bases and J by 0 bases, with 9 bases between the two germline ends. The CDR3 is 14 amino acids. The CDR3 DNA reads as TGCAGCGTCGAGGATAGCTCTGGGGCCAACGTCCTGACTTTC. It yields the protein CSVEDSSGANVLTF.

In its sample, this clone was seen many times. The chain carries TRBV7-9 and TRBJ1-6; 7 positions match TRBD1. CDR3 size: 15 residues. Per the germline V gene, CDR1 is SEHNR and CDR2 is FQNEAQ (reference sequence). With V trimmed by 7 bases and J by 6 bases, 9 bases remained unmatched. CDR3 amino acids: CASTGGTGVNSPLHF. CDR3 nucleotides: TGTGCCAGCACCGGAGGAACAGGGGTTAATTCACCCCTCCACTTT.

The sample holds a few counts of this clone. The V and J genes are TRBV27 and TRBJ2-1; 10 bases match TRBD1. V lost 5 bases and J lost 3; bases outside the gene matches: 1. The CDR3 is made up of 14 amino acids. Germline V lookup: CDR1 MNHEY, CDR2 SMNVEV (reference sequence). The CDR3 loop reads CASSGDRGYNEQFF. The CDR3 DNA reads as TGTGCCAGCAGTGGGGACAGGGGCTACAATGAGCAGTTCTTC.

This clone has only one observation. The chain couples TRBV11-1 to TRBJ2-3; 10 bases are a match to TRBD2. The CDR3 has 17 residues. Unmatched junction bases numbered 10, after V lost 5 bases and J lost 2 bases. Germline CDR1 reads SGHAT; CDR2 reads FQDESV (reference sequence). Here the CDR3 DNA reads TGTGCCAGCAGCGGCCCTCTAGCGGGGGTTCCCACAGATACGCAGTATTTT. Translation gives CASSGPLAGVPTDTQYF.

In nucleotides, the CDR3 is TGTGCCAGCAGCAAAAGCGGGGCGAACGTGGGCTCCTACAATGAGCAGTTCTTC. It is translated as CASSKSGANVGSYNEQFF. The rearrangement joins TRBV14 to TRBJ2-1; TRBD2 matches 7 bases. Germline CDR1 reads SGHDN; CDR2 reads FVKESK. The CDR3 totals 18 residues. V gave up 5 bases and J gave up 0 bases; unmatched junction bases: 13. The whole variable domain, remainder taken from reference TRBV14 and TRBJ2-1, is EAGVTQFPSHSVIEKGQTVTLRCDPISGHDNLYWYRRVMGKEIKFLLHFVKESKQDESGMPNNRFLAERTGGTYSTLKVQPAELEDSGVYFCASSKSGANVGSYNEQFFGPGTRLTVL.

This chain connects TRBV5-5 to TRBJ2-3; a possible D gene is TRBD2 (5 bases). CDR3 size: 15 residues. Between the trimmed V and J ends, which lost 3 bases and 8 bases, there was a span of 19 bases. From germline, CDR1 is SGHKS and CDR2 YYEKEE (reference sequence). CDR3 coding DNA: TGTGCCAGCAGCTCCCGGGATCAACCCCCCGGTACGCAGTATTTT. This codes for CASSSRDQPPGTQYF.

This clone was seen just once. The V call is TRBV30, the J call TRBJ2-3; TRBD2 matches 8 bases. CDR1 GTSNPN and CDR2 SVGIG come from the germline V gene (reference sequence). The CDR3 has 14 residues. V dropped 5 bases and J dropped 4; count of bases not matched to a gene: 8. CDR3 coding DNA: TGTGCCTGGGCATTCGGGGGGGGCCCAGATACGCAGTATTTT. This gives the protein CAWAFGGGPDTQYF.

This chain connects TRBV19 to TRBJ2-7; D is possibly TRBD2 (5 bases). Trimming removed 5 bases from V and 0 bases from J, with 17 bases in between. The germline CDR1 and CDR2 sequences are LNHDA and SQIVND (reference sequence). This CDR3 spans 16 amino acids. The CDR3 sequence is CASSSDRTGSSYEQYF. CDR3 coding DNA: TGTGCCAGTAGTTCCGACCGGACGGGGAGCTCCTACGAGCAGTACTTC.

The chain couples TRBV10-3 to TRBJ1-6, with 10 bases identical to TRBD1. CDR3 size: 15 residues. J lost 9 bases, V lost 10 bases, and 12 bases had no gene match. In germline, CDR1 is ENHRY, CDR2 SYGVKD. Here the CDR3 reads CATRPGTGDFSPLHF. In DNA form, the CDR3 reads TGTGCCACCCGGCCTGGGACAGGGGATTTTTCACCCCTCCACTTT.

With respect to this clone: The same CDR3 can be traced to other DNA sequences in this sample. CDR3 residues: CASSITGRGTEAFF. CDR3 DNA: TGTGCCAGTAGTATAACAGGAAGGGGGACTGAAGCTTTCTTT. The chain uses TRBV19 and TRBJ1-1; a weak D match, TRBD1 (6 bases). The V gene lost 2 bases and the J gene lost 5 bases, with 12 bases spanning the gap. From germline, CDR1 is LNHDA and CDR2 SQIVND (reference sequence). This CDR3 has 14 amino acids. Full variable domain (missing parts from reference TRBV19 and TRBJ1-1): DGGITQSPKYLFRKEGQNVTLSCEQNLNHDAMYWYRQDPGQGLRLIYYSQIVNDFQKGDIAEGYSVSREKKESFPLTVTSAQKNPTAFYLCASSITGRGTEAFFGQGTRLTVV.

The rearrangement joins TRBV15 to TRBJ2-1; possibly TRBD2 for D (5 bases). The CDR3 runs 16 residues. Looked up from germline, CDR1 is LNHNV and CDR2 is YYDKDF (reference sequence). V was clipped by 1 base and J by 8 bases, with 18 bases between them. The CDR3 spells CATSRGGLSGKDEQFF. In DNA form, the CDR3 reads TGTGCCACCAGCAGAGGTGGGTTATCCGGGAAGGATGAGCAGTTCTTC.

CDR3 nucleotides: TGTGCCAGTAGTTCCCCCGGGACAGGGAACTACGAGCAGTACTTC. Translation: CASSSPGTGNYEQYF. This rearrangement joins TRBV19 to TRBJ2-7, with 9 bases that match TRBD1. The CDR3 extends over 15 amino acids. Germline loops: CDR1 LNHDA, CDR2 SQIVND (reference sequence). The V segment lost 5 bases and the J segment 3 bases; nucleotides outside the gene matches: 8. Full variable domain (rest looked up from reference TRBV19 and TRBJ2-7): DGGITQSPKYLFRKEGQNVTLSCEQNLNHDAMYWYRQDPGQGLRLIYYSQIVNDFQKGDIAEGYSVSREKKESFPLTVTSAQKNPTAFYLCASSSPGTGNYEQYFGPGTRLTVT.

The CDR3 sequence: CASSQSEGQSYEQYF. CDR3 nucleotide sequence: TGTGCCAGCAGCCAGAGTGAGGGACAGAGCTACGAGCAGTACTTC. The chain recombines TRBV4-2 with TRBJ2-7, with 7 bases that match TRBD1. The CDR3 totals 15 residues. Germline CDR1 LGHNA, CDR2 YNFKEQ. Germline trimming cut 3 bases from V and 3 bases from J; bases unmatched to any gene: 8.

The chain joins TRBV28 to TRBJ1-4, with D possibly matching TRBD1 (6 bases). The CDR3 is 14 amino acids. The V gene's germline CDR1 is MDHEN and CDR2 SYDVKM. V lost 7 bases, J lost 4 bases, and 13 bases lay in between. Here the CDR3 reads CASKRTELNEKLFF. The CDR3 DNA is TGTGCCAGCAAGCGGACAGAGCTTAATGAAAAACTGTTTTTT.

This chain joins TRBV28 and TRBJ2-1; D unresolved. V lost 5 bases and J 9 bases, leaving 14 bases between the germline ends. There are 13 residues in the CDR3. Germline V CDR1 and CDR2: MDHEN, SYDVKM. CDR3 sequence: CASSPLPFGEQFF. The CDR3 region has the DNA TGTGCCAGCAGTCCCCTCCCCTTCGGTGAGCAGTTCTTC.

This chain joins TRBV9 and TRBJ2-7; D might be TRBD2 (6 bases). The V gene lost 3 bases and the J gene lost 4 bases, with 20 bases spanning the gap. From germline, CDR1 is SGDLS and CDR2 YYNGEE. The CDR3 extends over 16 amino acids. CDR3 DNA sequence: TGTGCCAGCAGCGGCGGGGAGTCCCCTTCGCTTTACGAGCAGTACTTC. Protein product: CASSGGESPSLYEQYF.

V gene TRBV28 combines with J gene TRBJ2-5, with D unclear. Per germline, CDR1 MDHEN and CDR2 SYDVKM. CDR3 length: 11 amino acids. Trimming cost V 5 bases and J 5 bases, with 6 bases left between them. The CDR3 loop reads CASSSRETQYF. The CDR3 coding sequence is TGTGCCAGCAGTAGTAGGGAGACCCAGTACTTC.

The CDR3 reads CASSLGTGSYSGNTIYF. CDR3 DNA: TGTGCCAGCAGCTTGGGGACAGGCTCATATTCTGGAAACACCATATATTTT. V usage is TRBV11-3 and J usage is TRBJ1-3, with 8 bases that match TRBD1. CDR3 length: 17 residues. With V trimmed by 3 bases and J by 1 base, 8 bases remained unmatched. Germline CDR1 is SGHNT and CDR2 is YENEEA.

The V gene is TRBV7-9, the J gene TRBJ2-1; the D gene is possibly TRBD2 (5 bases). This CDR3 region has 14 residues. With 4 bases removed from V and 7 bases from J, the gap between germline ends came to 14 bases. Germline lookup yields CDR1 SEHNR and CDR2 FQNEAQ (reference sequence). The CDR3 coding sequence is TGTGCCAGCAGCTCAGGACTGCTACCGAATGAGCAGTTCTTC. It is translated as CASSSGLLPNEQFF. Looking up the rest from reference TRBV7-9 and TRBJ2-1 gives the full variable domain: DTGVSQNPRHKITKRGQNVTFRCDPISEHNRLYWYRQTLGQGPEFLTYFQNEAQLEKSRLLSDRFSAERPKGSFSTLEIQRTEQGDSAMYLCASSSGLLPNEQFFGPGTRLTVL.

CDR3 sequence (DNA): TGTGCCATCAGGGGGACAGGGAGGGAGACCTATGGCTACACCTTC. It yields the protein CAIRGTGRETYGYTF. The chain links TRBV10-3 to TRBJ1-2; 9 positions agree with TRBD1. After removal of 6 bases from V and 4 bases from J, the junction contained 9 bases not matched to a gene. The germline CDR1 and CDR2 sequences are ENHRY and SYGVKD. The CDR3 sequence is 15 residues long.

The chain is built from TRBV5-1 and TRBJ2-5; 8 positions match TRBD2. V lost 3 bases, J lost 1 base, and 5 bases stayed unmatched. Germline V gene sequence: CDR1 SGHRS, CDR2 YFSETQ. The CDR3 is 15 residues long. CDR3 region: CASSSIAGSQETQYF. The DNA of the CDR3 is TGCGCCAGCAGCTCTATAGCGGGGAGCCAAGAGACCCAGTACTTC.

This clone was found once. The genes are TRBV9 and TRBJ2-1, with TRBD2 identical over 10 bases. The length of the CDR3 is 16 residues. After removal of 4 bases from V and 6 bases from J, the junction contained 10 bases not matched to a gene. Per germline, CDR1 SGDLS and CDR2 YYNGEE. The CDR3: CASSLALAGTVNEQFF. The CDR3 nucleotides read TGTGCCAGCAGCTTAGCACTAGCGGGGACGGTCAATGAGCAGTTCTTC.

V is TRBV11-2 and J is TRBJ1-1, with D perhaps TRBD1 (6 bases). The V and J ends lost 5 bases and 5 bases respectively, with 21 bases between them. The length of the CDR3 is 16 residues. The V gene's germline CDR1 is SGHAT and CDR2 FQNNGV. CDR3 sequence reads: CASSPPSTGGLTEAFF. In nucleotides, the CDR3 is TGTGCCAGCAGCCCCCCTTCGACCGGGGGCTTAACTGAAGCTTTCTTT.

This clone is a singleton in its sample. The chain has TRBV6-1 and TRBJ2-3; TRBD1 is a possible D gene (6 bases). Germline values: CDR1 MNHNS, CDR2 SASEGT. CDR3 size: 12 residues. V lost 3 bases, J lost 6 bases, and 7 bases lay in between. The CDR3 loop is CASSDTGDTQYF. In DNA form, the CDR3 reads TGTGCCAGCAGTGATACAGGGGATACGCAGTATTTT.

The CDR3 sequence is CASSFGMNTEAFF. DNA of the CDR3: TGTGCCAGCAGCTTCGGCATGAACACTGAAGCTTTCTTT. V and J are TRBV7-3 and TRBJ1-1; D is uncertain. The CDR3 is made up of 13 amino acids. Germline V gene data show CDR1 as SGHTA and CDR2 as FQGTGA. V lost 3 bases to trimming and J lost 0 bases, with 5 bases between them.

The rearrangement links TRBV6-6 to TRBJ1-6; no reliable D call. The CDR3 is made up of 15 amino acids. Trimming cost V 3 bases and J 8 bases, with 14 bases left between them. Germline V gives CDR1 MNHNY, CDR2 SVGAGI (reference sequence). The CDR3, as DNA: TGTGCCAGCAGTTATTTAAGTTTCGGGGATTCACCCCTCCACTTT. Its translation: CASSYLSFGDSPLHF.